The following is a T cell receptor (beta chain) sequence with its context. The antigen is undetermined. This sample was included in a study of shared clonotypes between healthy human individuals. Study at large: Donor ages ranged 18 to 49 years: a couple of women, a few men. Study outcomes and limitations: Around 4.7% of naive CD4 clonotypes were shared across several donors. The study sampled only blood, and tissue repertoires likely differ. Represented diversity (both genetic and exposure-history) was limited by the small number of donors.

CDR3 size: 15 residues. Germline trimming cut 6 bases from V and 7 bases from J; bases unmatched to any gene: 9. Germline assignment: CDR1 MNHEY and CDR2 SMNVEV (reference sequence). Some clones are missing from TCRdb's copy, which holds only in-frame ones; the method was immunoSEQ multiplex PCR. Of approximately 720,000 clones in the sample, approximately 90% were seen once. CD45RO negativity and positive selection for CCR7 defined naive CD8 cells, a population that excluded terminally differentiated effector memory CD45RA+ cells. The sequence was obtained from a man aged 25 to 45 in good health. This sequence joins TRBV27 and TRBJ2-1; TRBD2 aligns across 10 bases. Source material: naive CD8+ T cells sorted from blood. The CDR3 sequence: CASRLGLAAGNEQFF. The CDR3 region has the DNA TGTGCCAGCAGGCTTGGACTAGCGGCAGGGAATGAGCAGTTCTTC.